These T cell receptor beta chains were read from a single sample in a study of blood T cell repertoires in COVID-19. TCRdb keeps only in-frame clones here, not all; method: immunoSEQ multiplex PCR. The sample records around 140,000 clones, 88% being singletons. Sample: peripheral blood. Receptors originate from a human donor with COVID-19, enrolled during active disease. The donor label of this sample is uncertain. CDR3s include the opening cysteine and the closing phenylalanine or tryptophan. The D gene is left open where the match is weak. Rows may omit the clone size; those that give it use once, few, many or a size class.

cdr3_length clone_size j_call d_call v_call cdr3_aa cdr3_nt
13 NA TRBJ1-3 NA TRBV18 CASSPGQSNTIYF TGTGCCAGCTCACCTGGACAGTCAAACACCATATATTTT
16 NA TRBJ2-1 TRBD1 TRBV9 CASSPLGTIRGPEQFF TGTGCCAGCAGCCCTCTCGGGACCATCAGGGGGCCTGAGCAGTTCTTC
16 NA TRBJ1-2 TRBD1 TRBV18 CASSPPGQGILYGYTF TGTGCCAGCTCACCACCGGGACAGGGAATACTCTATGGCTACACCTTC
14 NA TRBJ2-7 TRBD2 TRBV11-1 CASSLGLASYEQYF TGTGCCAGCAGCTTAGGACTAGCGTCATACGAGCAGTACTTC
13 once TRBJ2-7 TRBD1 TRBV12-3/TRBV12-4 CASSFGQGLEQYF TGTGCCAGCAGTTTCGGACAGGGGCTCGAGCAGTACTTC
15 few TRBJ1-6 TRBD1 TRBV11-3 CASSPRTGVGSPLHF TGTGCCAGCAGCCCCCGGACAGGAGTAGGCTCACCCCTCCACTTT
13 NA TRBJ1-2 NA TRBV18 CASSPGGDYGYTF TGTGCCAGCTCACCAGGGGGGGACTATGGCTACACCTTC
14 NA TRBJ2-1 NA TRBV27 CASSLSTGGNEQFF TGTGCCAGCAGTTTATCGACAGGTGGGAATGAGCAGTTCTTC
13 NA TRBJ2-5 NA TRBV12-5 CASEQSREETQYF TGTGCTAGTGAGCAGAGCAGGGAAGAGACCCAGTACTTC
14 few TRBJ1-2 TRBD1 TRBV6-1 CASSDNRGDYGYTF TGTGCCAGCAGTGATAACAGGGGGGACTATGGCTACACCTTC
13 NA TRBJ1-4 NA TRBV20-1 CSASSQGREKLFF TGCAGTGCTAGTTCACAGGGACGCGAAAAACTGTTTTTT
13 NA TRBJ2-7 NA TRBV7-2 CASSYTRAYEQYF TGTGCCAGCAGCTATACCCGAGCCTACGAGCAGTACTTC
15 NA TRBJ2-7 NA TRBV16 CASSQADLSSYEQYF TGTGCCAGCAGCCAAGCGGACTTAAGCTCCTACGAGCAGTACTTC
15 NA TRBJ2-5 NA TRBV7-3 CASSLNLGGQETQYF TGTGCCAGCAGCTTAAATCTGGGGGGCCAAGAGACCCAGTACTTC
11 NA TRBJ2-1 NA TRBV20-1 CSARPSHEQFF TGCAGTGCTCGCCCCAGTCATGAGCAGTTCTTC
13 NA TRBJ2-7 NA TRBV6-2/TRBV6-3 CASSYLGGLGQYF TGTGCCAGCAGTTACTTAGGCGGTTTGGGGCAGTACTTC
18 NA TRBJ1-1 TRBD1 TRBV2 CASRTGGAGLVGNTEAFF TGTGCCAGCAGGACAGGGGGCGCAGGGCTAGTGGGCAACACTGAAGCTTTCTTT
15 NA TRBJ2-2 TRBD1 TRBV6-5 CASSSGQGGTGELFF TGTGCCAGCAGCTCGGGACAGGGCGGCACCGGGGAGCTGTTTTTT
17 once TRBJ2-7 TRBD2 TRBV13 CASSWTSGGIARDEQYF TGTGCCAGCAGCTGGACTAGCGGGGGGATAGCTCGGGACGAGCAGTACTTC
18 NA TRBJ2-7 TRBD2 TRBV18 CASSTGGLAGRLNYEQYF TGTGCCAGCTCTACAGGGGGACTAGCGGGCCGCCTAAACTACGAGCAGTACTTC
16 NA TRBJ1-2 NA TRBV2 CASSPYPTGGENGYTF TGTGCCAGCAGTCCCTACCCGACAGGAGGAGAGAATGGCTACACCTTC
15 few TRBJ2-7 TRBD2 TRBV9 CASSAGNRGVYEQYF TGTGCCAGCAGCGCCGGGAACCGGGGGGTCTACGAGCAGTACTTC
15 NA TRBJ2-1 NA TRBV18 CASSPVGASYNEQFF TGTGCCAGCTCCCCTGTGGGGGCCTCCTACAATGAGCAGTTCTTC
14 once TRBJ2-1 NA TRBV7-2 CASSLALITGEQFF TGTGCCAGCAGCTTAGCGCTTATTACCGGGGAGCAGTTCTTC
15 NA TRBJ1-2 NA TRBV29-1 CSVAGTQALNYGYTF TGCAGCGTCGCTGGGACACAAGCGCTTAACTATGGCTACACCTTC
15 NA TRBJ2-3 TRBD2 TRBV6-1 CASSEKSGGTDTQYF TGTGCCAGCAGTGAAAAGAGCGGGGGGACAGATACGCAGTATTTT
17 NA TRBJ1-5 NA TRBV19 CASRKEGSDYSNQPQHF TGTGCCAGTAGGAAGGAGGGTTCGGACTATAGCAATCAGCCCCAGCATTTT
13 NA TRBJ1-5 NA TRBV12-3/TRBV12-4 CASSFEGGQPQHF TGTGCCAGCAGTTTCGAGGGAGGTCAGCCCCAGCATTTT
13 NA TRBJ1-2 TRBD1 TRBV19 CASSIGQDYGYTF TGTGCCAGTAGTATCGGACAGGACTATGGCTACACCTTC
16 NA TRBJ2-5 TRBD1 TRBV6-2/TRBV6-3 CASSYTTGVPKETQYF TGTGCCAGCAGTTACACCACAGGGGTCCCCAAAGAGACCCAGTACTTC
11 NA TRBJ2-5 NA TRBV20-1 CSSENQETQYF TGCAGTTCGGAGAACCAAGAGACCCAGTACTTC
13 once TRBJ1-6 NA TRBV15 CATSSNSNSPLHF TGTGCCACCAGCAGCAACAGTAATTCACCCCTCCACTTT
13 NA TRBJ1-2 NA TRBV29-1 CSAKTGLYYGYTF TGCAGCGCCAAGACCGGACTATACTATGGCTACACCTTC
16 NA TRBJ2-3 TRBD1 TRBV28 CASSIHQGASTDTQYF TGTGCCAGCAGCATTCACCAGGGGGCCTCCACAGATACGCAGTATTTT
14 NA TRBJ1-1 TRBD1 TRBV10-3 CAITVGQGRTEAFF TGTGCCATCACTGTGGGACAGGGAAGAACTGAAGCTTTCTTT
14 few TRBJ2-7 NA TRBV19 CASSLGTSSYEQYF TGTGCCAGTAGTCTAGGCACGAGCTCCTACGAGCAGTACTTC
14 NA TRBJ1-1 NA TRBV3-1/TRBV3-2 CASSQGIGNGEAFF TGTGCCAGCAGCCAGGGCATAGGTAATGGTGAAGCTTTCTTT
15 once TRBJ1-5 NA TRBV9 CASSTTGGINQPQHF TGTGCCAGCAGCACGACGGGGGGGATCAATCAGCCCCAGCATTTT
13 NA TRBJ1-1 NA TRBV2 CASSVFPNTEAFF TGTGCCAGCAGTGTATTCCCGAACACTGAAGCTTTCTTT
16 NA TRBJ2-5 TRBD1 TRBV24-1 CATSDFSRDRGKTQYF TGTGCCACCAGTGATTTTAGTCGGGACAGGGGCAAGACCCAGTACTTC
17 NA TRBJ2-7 NA TRBV12-5 CASGLVAGRGSSYEQYF TGTGCTAGTGGTTTGGTAGCCGGGCGGGGAAGCTCCTACGAGCAGTACTTC
20 NA TRBJ1-5 TRBD1 TRBV2 CASSEARTGTGPYSNQPQHF TGTGCCAGCAGTGAAGCCCGGACCGGGACAGGACCTTATAGCAATCAGCCCCAGCATTTT
15 NA TRBJ1-1 NA TRBV7-6 CASSLAQSMNTEAFF TGTGCCAGCAGCTTAGCGCAGTCCATGAACACTGAAGCTTTCTTT
13 NA TRBJ2-7 TRBD1 TRBV2 CASRRDRDNEQYF TGTGCCAGCAGGAGGGACAGGGACAACGAGCAGTACTTC
12 NA TRBJ1-2 TRBD1 TRBV19 CASSLRDRGYTF TGTGCCAGTAGTCTACGGGACAGGGGCTACACCTTC
15 NA TRBJ2-5 TRBD1 TRBV6-5 CASSYSRTGGETQYF TGTGCCAGCAGTTACTCGAGGACAGGGGGCGAGACCCAGTACTTC
15 NA TRBJ2-1 TRBD1 TRBV3-1/TRBV3-2 CASSPRTGGYNEQFF TGTGCCAGCAGCCCAAGGACAGGGGGCTACAATGAGCAGTTCTTC
14 NA TRBJ1-1 TRBD1 TRBV5-1 CASSTGQGGTEAFF TGCGCCAGCAGCACAGGACAGGGGGGGACTGAAGCTTTCTTT
15 NA TRBJ2-7 TRBD1 TRBV13 CASSLGQGATYEQYF TGTGCCAGCAGCCTCGGACAGGGAGCCACCTACGAGCAGTACTTC
13 once TRBJ2-1 NA TRBV29-1 CSVEDTVNNEQFF TGCAGCGTTGAAGACACAGTAAACAATGAGCAGTTCTTC
13 NA TRBJ1-6 NA TRBV9 CASGTGYNSPLHF TGTGCCAGCGGAACAGGGTACAATTCACCCCTCCACTTT
13 few TRBJ1-2 NA TRBV14 CASSHGANYGYTF TGTGCCAGCAGCCATGGAGCTAACTATGGCTACACCTTC
16 NA TRBJ2-2 TRBD1 TRBV5-6 CASSWRGTGDTGELFF TGTGCCAGCAGCTGGAGAGGGACAGGGGACACCGGGGAGCTGTTTTTT
13 NA TRBJ2-2 NA TRBV9 CASSVVESGELFF TGTGCCAGCAGCGTAGTTGAGTCCGGGGAGCTGTTTTTT
14 NA TRBJ1-4 NA TRBV6-5 CASNRLATNEKLFF TGTGCCAGCAACAGGCTTGCAACTAATGAAAAACTGTTTTTT
16 NA TRBJ1-2 TRBD1 TRBV18 CASSLDPGTGGSGYTF TGTGCCAGCTCACTCGACCCCGGGACAGGGGGCTCTGGCTACACCTTC
14 NA TRBJ2-3 NA TRBV10-3 CAISGRLDTDTQYF TGTGCCATCAGTGGCCGACTTGACACAGATACGCAGTATTTT
17 NA TRBJ2-3 TRBD2 TRBV4-2 CASSQGVAGGPGDTQYF TGTGCCAGCAGCCAAGGGGTAGCGGGAGGGCCAGGGGATACGCAGTATTTT